This entry lists 10 T cell receptor beta chains sequenced from one sample in a study of technical replicates of blood from several donors. TCRdb's copy holds only in-frame clones and misses some; the assay was immunoSEQ multiplex PCR. The sample includes over 90,000 clones, roughly 95% seen only once; the top ten take about 0.38%. Input material: T cells isolated from PBMCs. The receptors come from a human donor in good health.

The chain has TRBV27 and TRBJ2-1; D not certain. The CDR3 has 11 amino acids. Germline V gene lookup returns CDR1 MNHEY and CDR2 SMNVEV (reference sequence). The germline V and J ends were trimmed by 4 bases and 6 bases, with 4 bases remaining between them. CDR3 in amino acids: CASSYSNEQFF. In nucleotides, the CDR3 is TGTGCCAGCAGTTACTCCAATGAGCAGTTCTTC.

The chain links TRBV19 to TRBJ2-7, with 9 bases identical to TRBD1. CDR3 size: 16 residues. Per the germline V gene, CDR1 is LNHDA and CDR2 is SQIVND (reference sequence). The V segment lost 3 bases and the J segment 3 bases; nucleotides outside the gene matches: 9. The CDR3 spells CASSMGEGTGIYEQYF. The CDR3 DNA follows: TGTGCCAGTAGTATGGGGGAAGGGACAGGGATCTACGAGCAGTACTTC.

The rearrangement uses TRBV18 and TRBJ2-7; D perhaps matches TRBD2 (6 bases). The V end was cut by 2 bases, the J end by 0 bases, with 11 bases between. CDR1 KGHSH and CDR2 LQKENI come from the germline V gene. The CDR3 has 15 residues. CDR3 region: CASSPGEGLSYEQYF. CDR3 DNA: TGTGCCAGCTCACCAGGCGAGGGACTCTCCTACGAGCAGTACTTC.

This rearrangement joins TRBV4-3 to TRBJ2-1; weak D call: TRBD2 (5 bases). V was cut by 2 bases and J by 9 bases, with 17 bases left in between. CDR1 LGHNA and CDR2 YSLEER come from the germline V gene. This CDR3 spans 15 amino acids. The CDR3 coding sequence is TGCGCCAGCAGCCAATCTAGCAAAGGAGGAAGTGAGCAGTTCTTC. It codes for CASSQSSKGGSEQFF.

The chain has TRBV5-6 and TRBJ2-2; 13 bases line up with TRBD2. V gave up 2 bases and J gave up 5 bases; unmatched junction bases: 9. CDR1 and CDR2 (germline): SGHDT, YYEEEE. CDR3 length: 18 residues. This chain's CDR3 is CASSLSRLAGGVTGELFF. Written as DNA, the CDR3 is TGTGCCAGCAGCTTAAGTCGACTAGCGGGAGGTGTAACCGGGGAGCTGTTTTTT. Looking up the rest from reference TRBV5-6 and TRBJ2-2 gives the full variable domain: DAGVTQSPTHLIKTRGQQVTLRCSPKSGHDTVSWYQQALGQGPQFIFQYYEEEERQRGNFPDRFSGHQFPNYSSELNVNALLLGDSALYLCASSLSRLAGGVTGELFFGEGSRLTVL.

The V call is TRBV6-6, the J call TRBJ1-1; D may be TRBD1 (6 bases). Germline assignment: CDR1 MNHNY and CDR2 SVGAGI (reference sequence). The germline V and J ends were trimmed by 4 bases and 3 bases, with 15 bases remaining between them. CDR3 length: 15 amino acids. CDR3: CASSSIRGEDTEAFF. Here the CDR3 DNA reads TGTGCCAGCAGTTCCATCAGGGGTGAAGACACTGAAGCTTTCTTT.

This chain links TRBV4-2 with TRBJ2-5; 8 nucleotides agree with TRBD2. CDR3 size: 16 residues. CDR1 LGHNA and CDR2 YNFKEQ come from the germline V gene. The V and J ends lost 2 bases and 4 bases, in that order; junction bases with no gene match: 9. CDR3 bases: TGTGCCAGCAGCCAATTACAGCGGGAGTTGAGAGAGACCCAGTACTTC. Its protein product is CASSQLQRELRETQYF.

The rearrangement links TRBV10-3 to TRBJ2-3, with 8 nucleotides matching TRBD1. V was clipped by 0 bases and J by 2 bases; unmatched bases: 7. The CDR3 spans 17 residues. CDR1 and CDR2 from the germline V gene are ENHRY and SYGVKD. The CDR3 loop reads CAISESTGTGITDTQYF. The CDR3 bases are TGTGCCATCAGTGAGTCGACTGGGACAGGCATCACAGATACGCAGTATTTT.

The J gene is TRBJ2-7, the V gene TRBV6-6, with 9 bases matching TRBD1. Trimming removed 6 bases from V and 3 bases from J; junction bases left unmatched: 0. The CDR3 consists of 12 residues. The germline V gene has CDR1 MNHNY and CDR2 SVGAGI (reference sequence). The CDR3 protein is CASRDRGYEQYF. DNA for the CDR3: TGTGCCAGCAGGGACAGGGGCTACGAGCAGTACTTC.

The chain combines TRBV6-5 with TRBJ1-2; D might be TRBD1 (5 bases). The CDR3 is 14 residues long. Germline V gene lookup returns CDR1 MNHEY and CDR2 SVGAGI. The V end lost 5 bases, the J end lost 3 bases, and 13 bases lay between the germline ends. The chain's CDR3 is CASSPGGVDYGYTF. The CDR3 DNA follows: TGTGCCAGCAGTCCCGGGGGGGTTGACTATGGCTACACCTTC.